These 21 T cell receptor beta chains share one sample of origin, sequenced in a study of response to subunit inactivated influenza vaccine. TCRdb reprocessed the RT-PCR reads via MiXCR and lists one record per CDR3 protein. There are approximately 530,000 distinct CDR3 sequences in the sample; roughly 7.6% occur only once, and around 12% lies in the top ten. Sequencing was performed on PBMCs from blood, taken less than 30 months after vaccination. These receptors all come from a man aged 45 to 70 who received an inactivated influenza vaccine.

This clonotype was counted only a few times. The chain couples TRBV4-3 to TRBJ2-2; D might be TRBD1 (6 bases). V gave up 2 bases and J gave up 2 bases, with 12 bases separating them. This CDR3 has 16 residues. Germline lookup yields CDR1 LGHNA and CDR2 YSLEER. CDR3 residues: CASSQPQGSNTGELFF. The CDR3 region has the DNA TGCGCCAGCAGCCAACCACAGGGTAGCAACACCGGGGAGCTGTTTTTT.

At least ten counts were recorded for this clonotype. V gene TRBV24-1 combines with J gene TRBJ2-7; D is undetermined. The CDR3 extends over 12 amino acids. Between the trimmed V and J ends, which lost 12 bases and 5 bases, there was a span of 16 bases. The germline V gene has CDR1 KGHDR and CDR2 SFDVKD. The CDR3 nucleotides are TGTGCCGGATGGACGGAGATCGACGAGCAGTACTTC. This sequence encodes CAGWTEIDEQYF.

This clonotype occurred many times. The V and J genes are TRBV12-3 or TRBV12-4 and TRBJ1-1; D is uncertain. The CDR3 sequence is 17 residues long. V dropped 4 bases and J dropped 4 bases, with 22 bases sitting between them. CDR3 in DNA: TGTGCCAGCAGTTCCCAAGGTATGGGAATAGGTGGCACTGAAGCTTTCTTT. Translation gives CASSSQGMGIGGTEAFF.

This clonotype was detected only a few times. The J gene is TRBJ2-1, the V gene TRBV27; no clear D gene. The length of the CDR3 is 16 residues. V lost 1 base and J lost 0, with 10 bases in between. Germline CDR1 MNHEY, CDR2 SMNVEV (reference sequence). The CDR3 region is CASSLFYMSSYNEQFF. As DNA, the CDR3 is TGTGCCAGCAGTTTATTCTATATGAGCTCCTACAATGAGCAGTTCTTC.

This clonotype was counted many times. The genes are TRBV3-1 and TRBJ2-5; 9 nucleotides line up with TRBD2. The CDR3 extends over 17 amino acids. Germline V gives CDR1 LGHDT, CDR2 YNNKEL (reference sequence). V was clipped by 2 bases and J by 5 bases; unmatched bases: 12. Here the CDR3 reads CASSQRRAGGFLETQYF. The CDR3 DNA reads TGTGCCAGCAGCCAAAGGCGAGCGGGGGGATTCTTGGAGACCCAGTACTTC.

This sequence joins TRBV11-2 and TRBJ2-7, with 14 bases identical to TRBD2. This CDR3 contains 17 residues. Per the germline V gene, CDR1 is SGHAT and CDR2 is FQNNGV. With V trimmed by 6 bases and J by 2 bases, 9 bases remained unmatched. CDR3 region: CASRLTSGGAFTYEQYF. The CDR3, as DNA: TGTGCCAGCAGGCTGACTAGCGGGGGGGCCTTTACCTACGAGCAGTACTTC.

This clonotype was picked up a small number of times. This chain connects TRBV7-9 to TRBJ2-7, with D uncertain. Germline CDR1 reads SEHNR; CDR2 reads FQNEAQ (reference sequence). V lost 5 bases, J lost 2 bases, and 16 bases lay in between. The CDR3 is 15 residues long. CDR3 region: CASSEGPAPPYEQYF. The CDR3 DNA follows: TGTGCCAGCAGCGAAGGGCCAGCTCCACCCTACGAGCAGTACTTC.

This clonotype was recorded at least ten times. This CDR3 is CSVDRDAWGEQFF. As DNA, the CDR3 is TGCAGCGTTGACAGGGACGCCTGGGGTGAGCAGTTCTTC. The chain employs TRBV29-1 and TRBJ2-1, with D perhaps assigned TRBD1 or TRBD2 (5 bases each). The germline V gene encodes CDR1 SQVTM and CDR2 ANQGSEA. The CDR3 is 13 amino acids. Trimming pared 3 bases from V and 9 bases from J, leaving 15 bases between.

The CDR3 DNA reads TGTGCCAGCAGTGAAATCCTCAGGGGAGAAGCTTTCTTT. Residues: CASSEILRGEAFF. The rearrangement joins TRBV6-1 to TRBJ1-1; D perhaps matches TRBD1 (6 bases). This CDR3 spans 13 amino acids. The V gene lost 2 bases and the J gene lost 8 bases, with 12 bases spanning the gap. CDR1 and CDR2 from the germline V gene are MNHNS and SASEGT.

This clonotype was counted a few times. This chain links TRBV20-1 with TRBJ2-1, with 7 positions matching TRBD2. The germline gives CDR1 DFQATT, CDR2 SNEGSKA (reference sequence). The CDR3 sequence is 13 residues long. V shed 2 bases and J 15 bases; nucleotides not matched to a gene: 13. The CDR3 nucleotides read TGCAGTGCTAGAACCCGGGAGGCTAGCGCTCCGTTCTTC. This sequence encodes CSARTREASAPFF.

The chain uses TRBV11-2 and TRBJ2-4; D is perhaps TRBD1 or TRBD2 (6 bases each). With 3 bases removed from V and 5 bases from J, the gap between germline ends came to 11 bases. This CDR3 is built from 14 residues. The germline V gene encodes CDR1 SGHAT and CDR2 FQNNGV. CDR3 coding DNA: TGTGCCAGCAGCTTCGAGGGGGGCGAAAACATTCAGTACTTC. It encodes CASSFEGGENIQYF.

The sample holds many counts of this clonotype. The chain recombines TRBV11-2 with TRBJ2-3; 7 bases agree with TRBD1. Germline CDR1 SGHAT, CDR2 FQNNGV. The CDR3 spans 14 residues. V lost 5 bases to trimming and J lost 6 bases; unmatched junction nucleotides: 8. The CDR3: CASSPDRVGDTQYF. The CDR3, as DNA: TGTGCCAGCAGCCCAGACAGGGTTGGCGATACGCAGTATTTT.

The V gene is TRBV7-9, the J gene TRBJ2-1; D is unresolved. The CDR3 has 12 residues. The germline CDR1 and CDR2 sequences are SEHNR and FQNEAQ (reference sequence). The ends were cut back, 11 bases at V and 9 bases at J, with 17 bases in the middle. The CDR3 here is CAASMLAGEQFF. The CDR3 coding sequence is TGTGCCGCCAGCATGCTGGCCGGTGAGCAGTTCTTC.

For this clonotype: This may be a read error, as it is one base from a much larger clone. The V and J genes are TRBV29-1 and TRBJ2-1; no reliable D call. Judging by the DNA end, TRBJ2-7 fits better; the J call may be wrong. Germline lookup yields CDR1 SQVTM and CDR2 ANQGSEA. The CDR3 contains 11 residues. The CDR3 DNA reads TGCAGCGTTGGTTTCCAGACCGAGCAGTACTTC. It is translated as CSVGFQTEQYF.

This clonotype was seen many times. V usage is TRBV7-9 and J usage is TRBJ2-1; D unclear. The ends were cut back, 5 bases at V and 12 bases at J, with 14 bases in the middle. The CDR3 totals 12 residues. Germline V gene lookup returns CDR1 SEHNR and CDR2 FQNEAQ (reference sequence). As DNA, the CDR3 is TGTGCCAGCAGCCAGCCTCTGGGGTTGCAGTTCTTC. Translated, it gives CASSQPLGLQFF.

The chain couples TRBV20-1 to TRBJ2-1; maybe TRBD2 (6 bases). The CDR3 sequence is 16 residues long. From germline, CDR1 is DFQATT and CDR2 SNEGSKA (reference sequence). V lost 6 bases and J 0 bases, leaving 18 bases between the germline ends. The CDR3 DNA sequence: TGCAGTGCGTTCGATCGGAGGGGACCCTCCTACAATGAGCAGTTCTTC. This translates into CSAFDRRGPSYNEQFF.

This chain joins TRBV7-8 and TRBJ1-1, with D perhaps TRBD1 (6 bases). The length of the CDR3 is 15 residues. Trimming took 3 bases from V and 4 from J, leaving 15 bases between them. Germline V gives CDR1 SGHVS, CDR2 FQNEAQ. The CDR3 sequence: CASSFEVAGATEAFF. Here the CDR3 DNA reads TGTGCCAGCAGCTTTGAGGTAGCAGGGGCCACTGAAGCTTTCTTT.

This clonotype has more than one count but fewer than ten. V and J are TRBV18 and TRBJ2-2, with D maybe TRBD1 (5 bases). With 4 bases removed from V and 5 bases from J, the gap between germline ends came to 11 bases. The CDR3 extends over 14 amino acids. CDR1 is KGHSH and CDR2 is LQKENI in the germline V gene. This CDR3 is CASSRVRETGELFF. The CDR3 DNA reads TGTGCCAGCTCACGCGTCAGGGAAACCGGGGAGCTGTTTTTT.

This clonotype was counted at least ten times. The chain employs TRBV7-2 and TRBJ2-3, with 10 positions matching TRBD2. The CDR3 extends over 15 amino acids. V shed 5 bases, J shed 2 bases, and the junction held 4 bases outside the gene matches. CDR1 is SGHTA and CDR2 is FQGNSA in the germline V gene. CDR3 in amino acids: CASSPSGSPTDTQYF. The CDR3 region has the DNA TGTGCCAGCAGCCCTAGCGGGAGCCCCACAGATACGCAGTATTTT.

This chain connects TRBV5-3 to TRBJ1-5, with D perhaps TRBD1 (5 bases). TRBV5-3 is assigned to the ORF class and has an uncertain function. The CDR3 consists of 12 residues. V was clipped by 9 bases and J by 10 bases, with 17 bases between them. CDR3 sequence reads: CAMGPRFLPQHF. CDR3 bases: TGTGCCATGGGACCCAGGTTCCTCCCCCAGCATTTT.

This clonotype appeared many times. This chain connects TRBV10-3 to TRBJ2-7; the match to TRBD2 covers 10 bases. The CDR3 covers 16 residues. The germline V gene encodes CDR1 ENHRY and CDR2 SYGVKD. V trimming: 4 bases; J trimming: 4 bases; junction bases outside the gene matches: 10. Written as DNA, the CDR3 is TGTGCCATCAGTGTAAGGCGGGGACTAGCGAGTTACGAGCAGTACTTC. Its protein is CAISVRRGLASYEQYF.